Following are 15 T cell receptor beta chains from one sample sequenced in a study of somatic mutations in cytotoxic T cells in rheumatoid arthritis. Using immunoSEQ multiplex PCR, the repertoire was profiled, and TCRdb retains in-frame clones only, with some absent. In the table there are 6,000 to 8,000 clones, roughly four fifths of which are singletons. Sequencing was done on a sample of CD8+ T cells sorted from blood. These receptor sequences come from a woman aged 55-70 years in good health.

This clone was detected a few times. The chain is built from TRBV21-1 and TRBJ1-4. TRBV21-1 is given as a pseudogene. The CDR3 runs 11 residues. The CDR3 DNA is TGTGCCAGCAGCCCCGGTGAAAAACTGTTTTTT. Its translation is CASSPGEKLFF.

This clone was recorded once. V usage is TRBV30 and J usage is TRBJ2-3; TRBD1 aligns across 11 bases. The CDR3 extends over 14 amino acids. From germline, CDR1 is GTSNPN and CDR2 SVGIG (reference sequence). Trimming removed 3 bases from V and 5 bases from J; junction bases left unmatched: 4. The CDR3 DNA is TGTGCCTGGAGGGACAGGGGGCAAGGAGATACGCAGTATTTT. It translates to CAWRDRGQGDTQYF.

The CDR3 spells CASTPYSRGPNTGELFF. CDR3 nucleotides: TGTGCCAGTACCCCTTATAGCAGGGGGCCGAACACCGGGGAGCTGTTTTTT. The gene calls are TRBV19 and TRBJ2-2, with 8 bases fitting TRBD1. Germline CDR1 LNHDA, CDR2 SQIVND (reference sequence). The V segment lost 7 bases and the J segment 0 bases; nucleotides outside the gene matches: 10. The CDR3 covers 17 residues.

The rearrangement uses TRBV30 and TRBJ1-2; TRBD1 is a possible D gene (6 bases). The V end lost 5 bases, the J end lost 8 bases, and 12 bases lay between the germline ends. The CDR3 has 11 residues. CDR1 is GTSNPN, CDR2 SVGIG, per germline (reference sequence). The CDR3: CAWLQGSGYTF. The DNA of the CDR3 is TGTGCCTGGCTGCAGGGGAGCGGCTACACCTTC.

This chain joins TRBV7-9 and TRBJ2-7, with 7 bases fitting TRBD1. The CDR3 has 15 residues. The V segment lost 4 bases and the J segment 5 bases; nucleotides outside the gene matches: 11. Germline-derived CDR1 and CDR2 are SEHNR and FQNEAQ (reference sequence). The CDR3 DNA follows: TGTGCCAGCAGCTCCGAGAGGCAAGGGGGCCACGAGCAGTACTTC. This gives the protein CASSSERQGGHEQYF.

This chain uses TRBV21-1 with TRBJ2-5; TRBD2 is the table's D call and was not checked against the DNA. TRBV21-1 is deemed a pseudogene. CDR3 size: 16 residues. The DNA of the CDR3 is TGTGCCAGCAGCAAGGAGGTAGGCGGGAGTCAAGAGACCCAGTACTTC. This encodes CASSKEVGGSQETQYF.

V is TRBV6-5 and J is TRBJ1-1; D gene unclear. Trimming took off 7 bases at V and 0 bases at J, with 9 bases between the two ends. CDR1 is MNHEY, CDR2 SVGAGI, per germline. The CDR3 covers 13 residues. CDR3 nucleotides: TGTGCCAGCAACGACTTAATGAACACTGAAGCTTTCTTT. It yields the protein CASNDLMNTEAFF.

The sample holds a few counts of this clone. The chain couples TRBV7-9 to TRBJ2-7, with D unclear. CDR1 and CDR2 from the germline V gene are SEHNR and FQNEAQ (reference sequence). V was pared by 6 bases and J by 0 bases, with 6 bases between. This CDR3 has 12 residues. The CDR3 reads CASSSVSYEQYF. The CDR3 DNA sequence: TGTGCCAGCAGTTCGGTCTCCTACGAGCAGTACTTC.

The chain links TRBV25-1 to TRBJ2-7; weak D call: TRBD1 (7 bases). The V end was cut by 1 base, the J end by 3 bases, with 16 bases between. The germline V gene encodes CDR1 MGHDK and CDR2 SYGVNS. The CDR3 consists of 16 residues. The CDR3 loop reads CASSELTGRLNYEQYF. CDR3 nucleotides: TGTGCCAGCAGTGAATTGACAGGGAGGTTGAACTACGAGCAGTACTTC.

This clone was observed a few times. J is TRBJ2-7 and V is TRBV6-4; D may be TRBD1 (5 bases). Trimming pared 5 bases from V and 6 bases from J, leaving 14 bases between. Germline loops: CDR1 MRHNA, CDR2 SNTAGT. The CDR3 covers 13 residues. CDR3 protein: CASSWMTTGEQYF. DNA for the CDR3: TGTGCCAGCAGTTGGATGACCACAGGCGAGCAGTACTTC.

This chain links TRBV27 with TRBJ2-5; 15 positions agree with TRBD2. This CDR3 has 16 amino acids. Per germline, CDR1 MNHEY and CDR2 SMNVEV (reference sequence). Unmatched junction bases numbered 5, after V lost 4 bases and J lost 5 bases. The CDR3 DNA is TGTGCCAGCAGTTCGGGACTAGCGGGAGGAGTTGAGACCCAGTACTTC. This codes for CASSSGLAGGVETQYF.

The rearrangement uses TRBV2 and TRBJ2-1, with 9 positions matching TRBD2. Losses at the gene ends were 3 bases for V and 3 bases for J; bases not matched to a gene: 6. CDR3 length: 16 amino acids. Germline CDR1 and CDR2: SNHLY and FYNNEI. The CDR3 nucleotides read TGTGCCAGCAGTGAGTACCAGCGGGGGGTCTACAATGAGCAGTTCTTC. Its translation: CASSEYQRGVYNEQFF.

This chain links TRBV30 with TRBJ1-2; no firm D call. This CDR3 contains 17 residues. The V and J ends lost 5 bases and 1 base respectively, with 23 bases between them. Germline CDR1 GTSNPN, CDR2 SVGIG (reference sequence). The CDR3 reads CAWSESIEVLLNYGYTF. The CDR3 nucleotides are TGTGCCTGGTCTGAATCCATTGAGGTTTTACTTAACTATGGCTACACCTTC.

J is TRBJ1-1 and V is TRBV10-2; D remains unclear. CDR1 is WSHSY, CDR2 SAAADI, per germline. Trimming shortened V by 0 bases and J by 5 bases, and 4 bases separated the two germline ends. The CDR3 is made up of 12 amino acids. CDR3 sequence: CASSESHTEAFF. Written as DNA, the CDR3 is TGCGCCAGCAGTGAGTCTCATACTGAAGCTTTCTTT.

There are a few counts of this clone. CDR3 nucleotides: TGTGCCAGCAGCTTCGGGCAGGGGGAGAACGAGCAGTACTTC. Protein product: CASSFGQGENEQYF. The V gene is TRBV5-6, the J gene TRBJ2-7, with 7 bases fitting TRBD1. V lost 2 bases and J lost 5; bases outside the gene matches: 7. CDR1 is SGHDT, CDR2 YYEEEE, per germline. This CDR3 has 14 amino acids.